The 32 T cell receptor beta chains listed next were all sequenced from one sample in a study of read filtering for tumor transcriptome and immune sequencing. From approximately 430 ng of RNA, a library with molecular barcoded alpha/delta and beta/gamma adaptors was made. TCRdb called the reads again in MiXCR, with one record for every CDR3 protein. Of around 130,000 distinct CDR3 sequences listed, under 15% were seen once; the top ten hold 8% to 13%. The sample consisted of a population of CD138-negative cells sorted from bone marrow. Receptors originate from a donor aged 40 or over with multiple myeloma.

About this clonotype: A much larger clonotype is one base distant, so this may be a read error. This sequence joins TRBV3-1 and TRBJ2-2, with 7 bases that match TRBD1. The CDR3 has 16 amino acids. The germline CDR1 and CDR2 sequences are LGHDT and YNNKEL (reference sequence). CDR3 nucleotide sequence: TGTGCCAGCAGCCAAGGGTCGGCAGGGGGTCCCGGGGAGCTGCTTTTT. It is translated as CASSQGSAGGPGELLF.

At least ten counts were recorded for this clonotype. This sequence joins TRBV9 and TRBJ2-3; D gene uncertain. Germline CDR1 and CDR2: SGDLS and YYNGEE. The CDR3 length is 17 residues. V lost 0 bases to trimming and J lost 4 bases, with 18 bases between them. CDR3 DNA sequence: TGTGCCAGCAGCGTAGAAGCTCACTCAGACGCCGCAGATACGCAGTATTTT. Protein product: CASSVEAHSDAADTQYF.

The V and J genes are TRBV3-1 and TRBJ2-3, with 7 bases lining up with TRBD2. Per the germline V gene, CDR1 is LGHDT and CDR2 is YNNKEL (reference sequence). The CDR3 runs to 19 residues. V shed 0 bases, J shed 0 bases, and the junction held 12 bases outside the gene matches. The CDR3 DNA follows: TGTGCCAGCAGCCAAGAAGTTGCGGGAGCCACTTCTAGCACAGATACGCAGTATTTT. Its protein product is CASSQEVAGATSSTDTQYF.

This clonotype has ten or more counts. The J gene is TRBJ1-1, the V gene TRBV21-1. TRBV21-1 is shown as a pseudogene. The length of the CDR3 is 11 residues. The CDR3 spells CASTSVTEAFF. In DNA form, the CDR3 reads TGTGCCAGCACCAGCGTCACTGAAGCTTTCTTT.

The chain's CDR3 is CAWKVFGTGGGYNEQFF. CDR3 sequence (DNA): TGTGCCTGGAAGGTTTTTGGGACAGGGGGGGGCTACAATGAGCAGTTCTTC. The chain uses TRBV30 and TRBJ2-1; 11 bases fit TRBD1. V was pared by 4 bases and J by 3 bases, with 11 bases of the junction left unmatched. The V gene's germline CDR1 is GTSNPN and CDR2 SVGIG (reference sequence). The CDR3 length is 17 residues.

In the case of this clonotype: A much bigger clone sits one base away, suggesting this may be a read error. In DNA, the CDR3 is TGTGCTAGTGGTTTGACAGCGGGGGGCACGAACACCGGGGAGCTGTTTTTT. Translated, it gives CASGLTAGGTNTGELFF. This chain joins TRBV12-5 and TRBJ2-2; 9 bases align to TRBD2. CDR1 LGHNT and CDR2 FRNRAP come from the germline V gene. CDR3 size: 17 residues. V was pared by 2 bases and J by 0 bases, with 4 bases of the junction left unmatched.

There are many counts of this clonotype. The J gene is TRBJ2-1, the V gene TRBV7-3, with TRBD2 matching over 12 bases. CDR1 and CDR2 from the germline V gene are SGHTA and FQGTGA. J lost 6 bases, V lost 1 base, and 4 bases had no gene match. CDR3 size: 16 residues. The CDR3 reads CASSLRASGRANEQFF. CDR3 sequence (DNA): TGTGCCAGCAGCTTAAGAGCTAGCGGGAGGGCCAATGAGCAGTTCTTC.

In its sample, this clonotype was seen many times. The chain joins TRBV20-1 to TRBJ1-6, with D unresolved. CDR1 and CDR2 (germline): DFQATT, SNEGSKA (reference sequence). V shed 5 bases and J shed 6 bases, with 8 bases lying between them. There are 12 residues in the CDR3. DNA for the CDR3: TGCAGTGCTTCCTCGCTTAATTCACCCCTCCACTTT. It yields the protein CSASSLNSPLHF.

Ten or more counts support this clonotype. This sequence joins TRBV19 and TRBJ2-3; TRBD1 matches at 8 bases. CDR1 is LNHDA and CDR2 is SQIVND in the germline V gene (reference sequence). Germline trimming cut 5 bases from V and 6 bases from J; bases unmatched to any gene: 10. The CDR3 has 15 residues. This CDR3 reads CASSSQTDRVDTQYF. In nucleotides, the CDR3 is TGTGCCAGTAGTTCACAAACGGACAGGGTGGATACGCAGTATTTT.

The genes are TRBV7-9 and TRBJ2-7, with unresolved D. CDR1 is SEHNR, CDR2 FQNEAQ, per germline (reference sequence). Deletions cut 5 bases from V and 2 bases from J, with 7 bases between. The CDR3 runs to 12 residues. The CDR3 region is CASSNTAYEQYF. Written as DNA, the CDR3 is TGTGCCAGCAGCAATACCGCCTACGAGCAGTACTTC.

With regard to this clonotype: The conserved phenylalanine or tryptophan normally closing the CDR3 is absent here, so this likely arose from a read error. Because the CDR3's place on the DNA is in doubt, the DNA is left out and the CDR3 is given as listed by TCRdb. The chain is built from TRBV3-1 and TRBJ2-1. The CDR3 contains 12 residues when both ends are counted. Germline CDR1 is LGHDT and CDR2 is YNNKEL (reference sequence). The CDR3 protein is CASSQDLNEQVS.

This clonotype has ten or more counts. The chain joins TRBV6-5 to TRBJ2-6; TRBD1 agrees at 8 bases. CDR3 size: 17 residues. J gave up 0 bases and V 6 bases, and 7 bases lay outside the gene matches. Looked up from germline, CDR1 is MNHEY and CDR2 is SVGAGI. The CDR3 DNA reads TGTGCCAGCAGACCCCGGACAGGGTTCTCTGGGGCCAACGTCCTGACTTTC. This codes for CASRPRTGFSGANVLTF.

This clonotype has ten or more counts. The chain joins TRBV19 to TRBJ2-1; 10 nucleotides align to TRBD2. CDR3 size: 15 residues. V gave up 5 bases and J gave up 0 bases; unmatched junction bases: 1. CDR1 is LNHDA, CDR2 SQIVND, per germline (reference sequence). The CDR3 bases are TGTGCCAGTAGTGCTAGCGGGAGCTCCTACAATGAGCAGTTCTTC. Protein sequence: CASSASGSSYNEQFF.

This clonotype was observed many times. The V gene is TRBV12-3 or TRBV12-4, the J gene TRBJ1-4; D is unresolved. CDR3 length: 15 amino acids. The ends were cut back, 3 bases at V and 8 bases at J, with 16 bases in the middle. The CDR3 protein is CASSFDPSTREKLFF. CDR3 nucleotides: TGTGCCAGCAGTTTTGATCCCTCCACTAGGGAAAAACTGTTTTTT.

This clonotype was counted ten times or more. V gene TRBV29-1 combines with J gene TRBJ2-1; 11 nucleotides align to TRBD2. Per the germline V gene, CDR1 is SQVTM and CDR2 is ANQGSEA. Trimming cost V 4 bases and J 9 bases; bases outside gene matches: 5. CDR3 length: 13 amino acids. CDR3 loop: CSVALAGEGEQFF. CDR3 nucleotides: TGCAGCGTTGCACTAGCGGGAGAAGGTGAGCAGTTCTTC.

Turning to this clonotype: Relative to the germline gene, one junction end is altered; a read error may explain this. The J gene is TRBJ2-1, the V gene TRBV5-1; no definite D call. The CDR3 loop spans 13 amino acids. The germline CDR1 and CDR2 sequences are SGHRS and YFSETQ. Here the CDR3 reads CASNLDGYNEQLF. The CDR3, as DNA: TGCGCCAGCAACTTGGACGGTTACAATGAGCAGCTCTTC.

The gene calls are TRBV7-3 and TRBJ2-5; 8 bases fit TRBD1. This CDR3 contains 15 residues. The V gene's germline CDR1 is SGHTA and CDR2 FQGTGA. V lost 5 bases to trimming and J lost 5 bases; unmatched junction nucleotides: 10. CDR3 DNA sequence: TGTGCCAGCAGCCCCAACGCGGACAGGGCTGAGACCCAGTACTTC. This codes for CASSPNADRAETQYF. The variable domain in full, completed from reference TRBV7-3 and TRBJ2-5, reads GAGVSQTPSNKVTEKGKYVELRCDPISGHTALYWYRQSLGQGPEFLIYFQGTGAADDSGLPNDRFFAVRPEGSVSTLKIQRTERGDSAVYLCASSPNADRAETQYFGPGTRLLVL.

In this sample, this clonotype turned up many times. V usage is TRBV4-1 and J usage is TRBJ2-7; no clear D. This CDR3 has 13 amino acids. Germline V gene data show CDR1 as MGHRA and CDR2 as YSYEKL. Trimming left V 3 bases short and J 4 bases short, with 10 bases between. This chain's CDR3 is CASSQRVEYEQYF. CDR3 DNA: TGCGCCAGCAGCCAGCGCGTGGAATACGAGCAGTACTTC.

This clonotype was seen at least ten times. V is TRBV28 and J is TRBJ2-3, with D tentatively TRBD2 (5 bases). From germline, CDR1 is MDHEN and CDR2 SYDVKM. The CDR3 has 14 residues. V lost 3 bases and J lost 1, with 8 bases in between. The CDR3, as DNA: TGTGCCAGCAGTTTCCTTAGCGGCACAGATACGCAGTATTTT. As protein: CASSFLSGTDTQYF.

This clonotype occurred many times. The chain uses TRBV6-2 or TRBV6-3 and TRBJ1-1; D ambiguous. Trimming removed 6 bases from V and 3 bases from J, with 17 bases in between. Germline values: CDR1 MNHEY, CDR2 SVGEGT. This CDR3 is built from 15 residues. Here the CDR3 reads CASRGWWLEDTEAFF. The DNA of the CDR3 is TGTGCCAGCAGGGGCTGGTGGTTGGAGGACACTGAAGCTTTCTTT.

This clonotype was found many times. The gene calls are TRBV6-2 or TRBV6-3 and TRBJ2-2; tentatively, D is TRBD2 (6 bases). Germline CDR1 is MNHEY and CDR2 is SVGEGT. V lost 0 bases and J 9 bases, leaving 8 bases between the germline ends. The CDR3 runs 13 residues. The CDR3 here is CASSYSAGRELFF. The DNA of the CDR3 is TGTGCCAGCAGTTACTCCGCGGGACGGGAGCTGTTTTTT.

This clonotype was counted ten times or more. The chain employs TRBV6-5 and TRBJ1-1, with D possibly matching TRBD1 (6 bases). The CDR3 extends over 15 amino acids. The germline V gene encodes CDR1 MNHEY and CDR2 SVGAGI. V dropped 2 bases and J dropped 11 bases, with 21 bases sitting between them. The chain's CDR3 is CASSYGGVGGTVAFF. In DNA, the CDR3 is TGTGCCAGCAGTTACGGGGGGGTCGGGGGCACGGTGGCTTTCTTT.

Worth noting for this clonotype: At one end, the junction sequence differs from germline, possibly due to a read error. This rearrangement joins TRBV27 to TRBJ2-1; D gene uncertain. Germline CDR1 is MNHEY and CDR2 is SMNVEV (reference sequence). CDR3 size: 12 residues. CDR3 in DNA: TGTCCCAGCAGTCTTCGCCAAGGCACTCAGTTCTTC. Its translation: CPSSLRQGTQFF.

This clonotype was seen a few times. This chain joins TRBV20-1 and TRBJ2-7; TRBD1 aligns across 7 bases. CDR3 length: 13 amino acids. The J segment lost 3 bases and the V segment lost 5 bases, leaving 7 bases of the junction unmatched. Looked up from germline, CDR1 is DFQATT and CDR2 is SNEGSKA (reference sequence). In nucleotides, the CDR3 is TGCAGTGCTGAGACAGGGTACGGCTACGAGCAGTACTTC. This sequence encodes CSAETGYGYEQYF.

This clonotype was recorded a few times. This sequence may be a read error, since a much larger clone differs from it by one base. This sequence joins TRBV7-6 and TRBJ1-2; 10 bases align to TRBD1. CDR3 length equals 16 residues. Germline V lookup: CDR1 SGHVS, CDR2 FNYEAQ. In DNA form, the CDR3 reads TGTGCCAGCAGCCCCCCGCCGGACAGGGGGAGTGATGGCTGCACCTTC. Its protein is CASSPPPDRGSDGCTF.

This clonotype was observed many times. This chain links TRBV20-1 with TRBJ2-1; 10 bases match TRBD2. This CDR3 is 14 amino acids long. Germline V gene lookup returns CDR1 DFQATT and CDR2 SNEGSKA (reference sequence). The junction had 5 bases not matched to a gene; V was cut back by 3 bases and J by 6 bases. The CDR3 is CSASSSGRTNEQFF. DNA of the CDR3: TGCAGTGCTAGCTCTAGCGGGAGAACCAATGAGCAGTTCTTC.

This clonotype was detected many times. The chain is built from TRBV7-2 and TRBJ2-2, with D possibly being TRBD1 (6 bases). Per germline, CDR1 SGHTA and CDR2 FQGNSA. The CDR3 runs 14 residues. Trimming stripped 4 bases from V and 4 bases from J, with 10 bases between. CDR3 region: CASSSGTRTGELFF. The DNA for the CDR3 is TGTGCCAGCAGCTCCGGGACACGCACCGGGGAGCTGTTTTTT.

Many counts were recorded for this clonotype. The chain is built from TRBV30 and TRBJ2-2; TRBD2 agrees at 10 bases. The junction had 4 bases not matched to a gene; V was cut back by 2 bases and J by 4 bases. This CDR3 is built from 15 residues. Looked up from germline, CDR1 is GTSNPN and CDR2 is SVGIG (reference sequence). The CDR3 nucleotides read TGTGCCTGGAGTTTGGTAGCGGGAGGCACCGGGGAGCTGTTTTTT. Amino acids: CAWSLVAGGTGELFF.

The table lists this clonotype with many counts. V and J are TRBV18 and TRBJ2-6; maybe TRBD1 (6 bases). V gave up 5 bases and J gave up 2 bases, with 10 bases separating them. CDR3 length: 15 amino acids. The germline gives CDR1 KGHSH, CDR2 LQKENI. CDR3 coding DNA: TGTGCCAGCTCAAACAGGGCCCCTGGGGCCAACGTCCTGACTTTC. Amino acid sequence: CASSNRAPGANVLTF.

This clonotype was recorded many times. This sequence joins TRBV5-1 and TRBJ1-6; no definite D call. Germline CDR1 SGHRS, CDR2 YFSETQ. The CDR3 loop spans 16 amino acids. Trimming left V 0 bases short and J 0 bases short, with 7 bases between. The CDR3 nucleotides are TGCGCCAGCAGCTTGGCCGGGAGCTCCTATAATTCACCCCTCCACTTT. Encoded protein: CASSLAGSSYNSPLHF.

This clonotype was observed many times. The chain couples TRBV20-1 to TRBJ1-5; 9 nucleotides agree with TRBD1. CDR3 length: 14 amino acids. Trimming at V came to 3 bases and at J to 4 bases, leaving 4 bases not matched to a gene. Looked up from germline, CDR1 is DFQATT and CDR2 is SNEGSKA (reference sequence). CDR3 DNA: TGCAGTGCTAGGGGACAGGGTCGGAATCAGCCCCAGCATTTT. This gives the protein CSARGQGRNQPQHF.

Details on this clonotype: Just one base apart from a much larger clone, this may be a read error. The chain links TRBV19 to TRBJ2-1; D may match TRBD1 or TRBD2 (7 bases each). Trimming shortened V by 4 bases and J by 4 bases, and 14 bases separated the two germline ends. The CDR3 is 15 amino acids. Germline loops: CDR1 LNHDA, CDR2 SQIVND (reference sequence). The DNA for the CDR3 is TGTGCCAGTAGTACAGGGGGGGATAAGTACAATGAGCAGTTCTTC. Amino acids: CASSTGGDKYNEQFF.